These 14 T cell receptor beta chains came from one sample sequenced in a study of shared clonotypes between healthy human individuals. TCRdb keeps only in-frame clones here, not all; method: immunoSEQ multiplex PCR. The data hold roughly 1,600,000 clones, with approximately 98.5% observed a single time. Sequencing was performed on naive CD4+ T cells sorted from blood. Subset meaning: CD45RA+ positively selected. Source of these receptors: a man aged 30 to 45 in good health.

This chain connects TRBV7-9 to TRBJ2-5; 8 bases align to TRBD2. Per the germline V gene, CDR1 is SEHNR and CDR2 is FQNEAQ (reference sequence). V lost 5 bases to trimming and J lost 2 bases; unmatched junction nucleotides: 7. The CDR3 contains 15 residues. In DNA form, the CDR3 reads TGTGCCAGCAGCGCTTCGGGGGGGCAGCAAGAGACCCAGTACTTC. It yields the protein CASSASGGQQETQYF.

The rearrangement joins TRBV5-1 to TRBJ1-1, with 10 positions matching TRBD1. J lost 1 base, V lost 4 bases, and 4 bases had no gene match. This CDR3 spans 15 amino acids. Germline V CDR1 and CDR2: SGHRS, YFSETQ. CDR3 nucleotide sequence: TGCGCCAGCAGCGCAGGACAGGGGGGGAACACTGAAGCTTTCTTT. As protein: CASSAGQGGNTEAFF.

The CDR3 region is CASSPKSSSGDTEAFF. DNA for the CDR3: TGTGCCAGCAGCCCAAAGTCGTCCTCCGGGGACACTGAAGCTTTCTTT. The chain couples TRBV4-2 to TRBJ1-1; no clear D gene. The V gene lost 4 bases and the J gene lost 3 bases, with 18 bases spanning the gap. This CDR3 has 16 amino acids. CDR1 is LGHNA, CDR2 YNFKEQ, per germline.

The rearrangement uses TRBV15 and TRBJ2-7; D is uncertain. Germline V gene data show CDR1 as LNHNV and CDR2 as YYDKDF (reference sequence). Trimming removed 2 bases from V and 0 bases from J, with 5 bases in between. The CDR3 covers 13 residues. CDR3 loop: CATSRRNSYEQYF. CDR3 sequence (DNA): TGTGCCACCAGCAGAAGAAACTCCTACGAGCAGTACTTC.

CDR3 protein: CASSFEGNYGYTF. CDR3 sequence (DNA): TGTGCCAGCAGTTTCGAGGGAAACTATGGCTACACCTTC. The chain is built from TRBV6-5 and TRBJ1-2; no clear D gene. The V end was cut by 4 bases, the J end by 2 bases, with 8 bases between. This CDR3 region has 13 residues. From germline, CDR1 is MNHEY and CDR2 SVGAGI.

This chain connects TRBV13 to TRBJ2-3; D remains ambiguous. The ends were cut back, 3 bases at V and 2 bases at J, with 9 bases in the middle. There are 14 residues in the CDR3. The V gene's germline CDR1 is PRHDT and CDR2 FYEKMQ (reference sequence). CDR3 bases: TGTGCCAGCAGCTTTGGGCAGCTCACAGATACGCAGTATTTT. It is translated as CASSFGQLTDTQYF.

The chain recombines TRBV15 with TRBJ1-5; 7 nucleotides match TRBD1. Germline-derived CDR1 and CDR2 are LNHNV and YYDKDF (reference sequence). Germline trimming cut 0 bases from V and 0 bases from J; bases unmatched to any gene: 5. The CDR3 has 17 amino acids. The CDR3 region is CATSRDLGQNSNQPQHF. CDR3 nucleotides: TGTGCCACCAGCAGAGATTTGGGACAGAATAGCAATCAGCCCCAGCATTTT.

The chain's CDR3 is CASSAPGREYYEQYF. In DNA, the CDR3 is TGTGCCAGCAGCGCTCCGGGTAGGGAATACTACGAGCAGTACTTC. The chain combines TRBV7-2 with TRBJ2-7; D is unresolved. Germline V CDR1 and CDR2: SGHTA, FQGNSA. Deletions cut 5 bases from V and 3 bases from J, with 17 bases between. The CDR3 totals 15 residues. Full variable domain (outside the CDR3, taken from reference TRBV7-2 and TRBJ2-7): GAGVSQSPSNKVTEKGKDVELRCDPISGHTALYWYRQSLGQGLEFLIYFQGNSAPDKSGLPSDRFSAERTGGSVSTLTIQRTQQEDSAVYLCASSAPGREYYEQYFGPGTRLTVT.

The V call is TRBV9, the J call TRBJ2-1; 10 bases match TRBD2. Germline CDR1 SGDLS, CDR2 YYNGEE. The CDR3 has 19 amino acids. Trimming at V came to 8 bases and at J to 5 bases, leaving 22 bases not matched to a gene. CDR3 in amino acids: CASIGSMSTSGMVDNEQFF. The CDR3 DNA sequence: TGTGCCAGTATCGGGTCCATGAGCACTAGCGGGATGGTCGACAATGAGCAGTTCTTC.

The rearrangement uses TRBV19 and TRBJ2-5; D might be TRBD2 (5 bases). Germline values: CDR1 LNHDA, CDR2 SQIVND (reference sequence). The germline V and J ends were trimmed by 5 bases and 4 bases, with 23 bases remaining between them. There are 17 residues in the CDR3. The CDR3 DNA reads TGTGCCAGTAGTCTCTTCCCCGCCGGGGTACATGGAGAGACCCAGTACTTC. It is translated as CASSLFPAGVHGETQYF.

The chain recombines TRBV9 with TRBJ2-2; D is uncertain. Germline CDR1 and CDR2: SGDLS and YYNGEE. The CDR3 is made up of 15 amino acids. Trimming left V 3 bases short and J 0 bases short, with 9 bases between. The CDR3 DNA follows: TGTGCCAGCAGCGGTCGGAGAGCGAACACCGGGGAGCTGTTTTTT. Protein product: CASSGRRANTGELFF.

The chain uses TRBV2 and TRBJ2-7, with D tentatively TRBD2 (5 bases). Looked up from germline, CDR1 is SNHLY and CDR2 is FYNNEI. Trimming stripped 6 bases from V and 6 bases from J, with 9 bases between. The CDR3 contains 11 residues. The CDR3 coding sequence is TGTGCCAGCAGCCAAGAGGGCGAGCAGTACTTC. Its translation: CASSQEGEQYF.

J is TRBJ1-1 and V is TRBV4-1, with D possibly TRBD1 on 5 matching bases. Germline V gene sequence: CDR1 MGHRA, CDR2 YSYEKL. V was pared by 2 bases and J by 4 bases, with 11 bases between. The CDR3 runs to 14 residues. CDR3 residues: CASSQRQLPTEAFF. CDR3 bases: TGCGCCAGCAGCCAAAGACAGCTCCCCACTGAAGCTTTCTTT.

The CDR3: CASDSNEQFF. The CDR3, as DNA: TGTGCCAGCGATTCCAATGAGCAGTTCTTC. J is TRBJ2-1 and V is TRBV7-9; D unclear. Between the trimmed V and J ends, which lost 8 bases and 6 bases, there was a span of 5 bases. The CDR3 sequence is 10 residues long. Germline CDR1 SEHNR, CDR2 FQNEAQ (reference sequence).